This T cell receptor beta chain was found in a study of shared clonotypes between healthy human individuals. Study-level points and caveats: It was observed that approximately 5% of naive CD4 clonotypes were shared across four donors.

As defined, naive CD8 cells were CD45RO-negative and positively selected for CCR7, with terminally differentiated effector memory CD45RA+ cells excluded. The donors, healthy adults who were HIV-negative, had experienced no recent acute infections or vaccinations. As to this clone: As yet, its antigen is unknown.

Execution of the assay was at deep level. Using immunoSEQ multiplex PCR, the repertoire was profiled, and TCRdb retains in-frame clones only, with some absent. This sample has about 2 million clones, with just under 95% found just once. This CDR3 is 14 amino acids long. The V end was cut by 1 base, the J end by 4 bases, with 9 bases between. CDR1 and CDR2 (germline): MNHEY, SMNVEV (reference sequence). The sequenced sample was naive CD8+ T cells sorted from blood. V and J are TRBV27 and TRBJ2-3, with D maybe TRBD2 (6 bases). This receptor was identified in a man younger than 35 in good health. Here the CDR3 reads CASSLWGVADTQYF. CDR3 nucleotide sequence: TGTGCCAGCAGTTTATGGGGGGTCGCAGATACGCAGTATTTT.